This T cell receptor (beta chain) appears in the sequencing data of a study of T cell responses to AZD1222 COVID-19 vaccine (dated by TCRdb to the early 2020s). Study-wide context: AZD1222 recipients with second doses at about 4 weeks or about 12 weeks were pooled, because spike-specific TCR depth and breadth did not differ between schedules. A total of around 240 trial participants underwent TCR sequencing, of whom around 200 received two doses of AZD1222 and some 25 received two doses of the MenACWY control vaccine. Enrollment into the trials was organized by age into subgroups of 18-55, 56-69 and 70-plus years, and those subgroups contained about 160, 30 and 59 TCR-sequenced participants, respectively.

The CDR3 regions of human TCRbeta chains were analyzed by immunosequencing. Turning to the authors' computational methods: TCRs in the repertoires were matched against a reference library of SARS-CoV-2-specific TCRs that had been generated with the MIRA antigen-specificity platform. Breadth was defined as the fraction of unique TCRs that were SARS-CoV-2-associated. Depth was defined as the fraction of total T cells that were SARS-CoV-2-associated. Using the MIRA data, each spike-specific TCR was mapped to the spike region that the TCR reacts to and placed in a CD4 or CD8 class. Log10-transformed breadth and depth values were compared by one-way ANOVA with Sidak's multiple comparisons tests. As stored in TCRdb, this immuneACCESS dataset retains in-frame rearrangements with V and J assigned. A fraction of the clones does not appear; measured against another copy, unresolved V genes explain less than half of the discrepancy, and the remainder lacks a known reason. For V, J and clone size, that table is used; D and trimming come from the DNA. The sample has some 150,000 clones on record, over 85% of them singletons. Around 5% of the sample belongs to the ten largest clones.

In light of the paper, this sample's time point label describes: baseline before first vaccination. The vaccinee samples were drawn from two UK trials, COV001 and COV002, one of which was a single-blind randomized controlled phase 2/3 trial testing AZD1222 (ChAdOx1 nCoV-19) in healthy adults. For TCRbeta chain sequencing, PBMC samples from trial participants were taken at day 0 and at day 28 after the second dose. About this clone itself: Its antigen specificity is not known. No base qualities exist here, and no much larger clone lies one base off it.

Trimming removed 2 bases from V and 4 bases from J; the gene matches leave 7 bases unexplained. The germline V gene encodes CDR1 SGHTA and CDR2 FQGTGA. The CDR3 runs 16 amino acids, cysteine and phenylalanine included. Only the CDR3 DNA stays, 48 bases, in frame from base 1. Study-wide findings and limitations: The 56-69-year group was small, and its depth increase did not reach significance, likely because of low power. Reportedly, close to half of the unique spike-specific TCRs recognized epitopes lying outside the regions that are mutated in the B.1.351 and B.1.1.7 variants. Only 5 to 7 AZD1222 recipients were SARS-CoV-2 seropositive at baseline, limiting conclusions about previously exposed vaccinees. After two AZD1222 doses, both the breadth and the depth of spike-specific TCRs were significantly higher than at day 0 and than in MenACWY recipients. Participants were mostly white British and included more females than males, and it was suggested by the authors that clonal diversity may have been underestimated. Because no day 14 peak-response samples were available, the repertoires could be characterized only after the peak T cell response. The whole spike protein was spanned by vaccine-associated CD4 TCRs, and dominant responses were seen in regions 160-218 and 743-854.

The TCR originated in an adult in good health. The material was peripheral blood, obtained on day 0 of AZD1222 vaccination. The chain uses TRBV7-3 and TRBJ2-5, and 10 junctional nucleotides match TRBD2. The DNA sequence follows: TGTGCCAGCAGCTTATCGGCTAGCGGGAGCGTAGAGACCCAGTACTTC. Protein translation: CASSLSASGSVETQYF.